Presented here are 14 T cell receptor beta chains from one specimen sequenced in a study of glioma-infiltrating T cells after dendritic cell vaccination. Clones were sequenced by immunoSEQ multiplex PCR, and TCRdb holds only the in-frame ones, with some missing. The sample has 75,000 to 100,000 clones; around three quarters are singletons. The sample here was blood, taken before dendritic cell vaccination. All receptors come from a human donor with glioblastoma.

This clone was found once. The chain couples TRBV6-6 to TRBJ1-1; no clear D gene. The V end lost 4 bases, the J end lost 4 bases, and 10 bases lay between the germline ends. The CDR3 is 13 residues long. Germline CDR1 and CDR2: MNHNY and SVGAGI (reference sequence). CDR3 coding DNA: TGTGCCAGCAGTTTGGGTGGCGGCACTGAAGCTTTCTTT. This codes for CASSLGGGTEAFF.

This clone was detected only once. The V gene is TRBV7-9, the J gene TRBJ2-7; no definite D call. Germline lookup yields CDR1 SEHNR and CDR2 FQNEAQ (reference sequence). The CDR3 has 15 residues. V dropped 1 base and J dropped 4 bases, with 14 bases sitting between them. The CDR3 here is CASSLVPSLRYEQYF. For the CDR3, the DNA is TGTGCCAGCAGCTTAGTCCCCTCCTTGAGATACGAGCAGTACTTC.

The V call is TRBV6-1, the J call TRBJ1-1, with 10 bases aligning to TRBD1. This CDR3 has 13 amino acids. Germline lookup yields CDR1 MNHNS and CDR2 SASEGT. Trimming took 6 bases from V and 9 from J; bases not matched to a gene: 7. The DNA of the CDR3 is TGTGCCAGCAGCGCGACAGGGGGCTCGCAAGCTTTCTTT. This gives the protein CASSATGGSQAFF.

The chain uses TRBV27 and TRBJ2-1; 10 bases line up with TRBD2. This CDR3 spans 16 amino acids. J gave up 4 bases and V 4 bases, and 7 bases lay outside the gene matches. Germline CDR1 is MNHEY and CDR2 is SMNVEV (reference sequence). The CDR3 coding sequence is TGTGCCAGCAGTTCAGAAACTAGCGGGGCTTACAATGAGCAGTTCTTC. The encoded protein is CASSSETSGAYNEQFF.

The CDR3 DNA sequence: TGCGCCAGCACGGGGGGGCATTTGGGCACAGATACGCAGTATTTT. Translated: CASTGGHLGTDTQYF. The chain joins TRBV10-2 to TRBJ2-3, with 8 bases that match TRBD2. This CDR3 contains 15 residues. CDR1 WSHSY and CDR2 SAAADI come from the germline V gene. Trimming cost V 7 bases and J 1 base; bases outside gene matches: 7.

The chain employs TRBV6-5 and TRBJ2-1; D perhaps matches TRBD2 (6 bases). This CDR3 spans 14 amino acids. V gave up 6 bases and J gave up 11 bases, with 20 bases separating them. Per the germline V gene, CDR1 is MNHEY and CDR2 is SVGAGI. The CDR3 region has the DNA TGTGCCAGCAGCAGGACTACCCGCTCCCGAAAGCAGTTCTTC. Protein sequence: CASSRTTRSRKQFF.

This clone turned up a few times. V gene TRBV5-5 combines with J gene TRBJ1-1, with D possibly TRBD1 on 5 matching bases. CDR1 is SGHKS and CDR2 is YYEKEE in the germline V gene (reference sequence). CDR3 length equals 15 residues. The ends were cut back, 3 bases at V and 4 bases at J, with 16 bases in the middle. CDR3: CASSSRAQPSTEAFF. Written as DNA, the CDR3 is TGTGCCAGCAGCTCCAGGGCCCAACCTTCCACTGAAGCTTTCTTT. Supplemented by reference TRBV5-5 and TRBJ1-1, the full variable domain reads DAGVTQSPTHLIKTRGQQVTLRCSPISGHKSVSWYQQVLGQGPQFIFQYYEKEERGRGNFPDRFSARQFPNYSSELNVNALLLGDSALYLCASSSRAQPSTEAFFGQGTRLTVV.

This chain joins TRBV19 and TRBJ1-5; 7 bases map to TRBD1. The CDR3 has 14 amino acids. The germline V gene has CDR1 LNHDA and CDR2 SQIVND (reference sequence). With 3 bases clipped from V and 11 bases from J, the junction kept 10 bases outside the gene matches. CDR3 region: CASSIFDRVSAQHF. CDR3 sequence (DNA): TGTGCCAGTAGTATCTTCGACAGGGTGTCGGCCCAGCATTTT. Combining the CDR3 with reference TRBV19 and TRBJ1-5 gives the whole variable domain DGGITQSPKYLFRKEGQNVTLSCEQNLNHDAMYWYRQDPGQGLRLIYYSQIVNDFQKGDIAEGYSVSREKKESFPLTVTSAQKNPTAFYLCASSIFDRVSAQHFGDGTRLSIL.

This rearrangement joins TRBV5-1 to TRBJ2-5; D gene ambiguous. V gave up 4 bases and J gave up 0 bases, with 4 bases separating them. The CDR3 sequence is 12 residues long. Germline loops: CDR1 SGHRS, CDR2 YFSETQ. The CDR3 loop is CASSPYQETQYF. The CDR3 DNA is TGCGCCAGCAGCCCGTACCAAGAGACCCAGTACTTC. The whole variable domain, filled in from reference TRBV5-1 and TRBJ2-5, reads KAGVTQTPRYLIKTRGQQVTLSCSPISGHRSVSWYQQTPGQGLQFLFEYFSETQRNKGNFPGRFSGRQFSNSRSEMNVSTLELGDSALYLCASSPYQETQYFGPGTRLLVL.

The J gene is TRBJ1-1, the V gene TRBV11-2; tentatively, D is TRBD1 (5 bases). This CDR3 is built from 13 residues. Trimming removed 6 bases from V and 0 bases from J, with 8 bases in between. CDR1 and CDR2 from the germline V gene are SGHAT and FQNNGV. In nucleotides, the CDR3 is TGTGCCAGCAGACGACAGATGAACACTGAAGCTTTCTTT. Amino acid sequence: CASRRQMNTEAFF.

J is TRBJ2-7 and V is TRBV23-1, with TRBD1 as a possible D gene (5 bases). TRBV23-1 is marked as an open reading frame, function uncertain. Trimming left V 4 bases short and J 3 bases short, with 16 bases between. CDR3 length: 15 residues. CDR3 nucleotide sequence: TGCGCCAGCAGTCTGGCAGGGAAGGATAACTACGAGCAGTACTTC. Protein product: CASSLAGKDNYEQYF.

The chain combines TRBV27 with TRBJ2-1; 8 bases align to TRBD2. The V and J ends lost 2 bases and 3 bases, in that order; junction bases with no gene match: 3. From germline, CDR1 is MNHEY and CDR2 SMNVEV (reference sequence). The CDR3 has 15 amino acids. The CDR3 DNA is TGTGCCAGCAGTTTAGAACTAGCGGACTACAATGAGCAGTTCTTC. It translates to CASSLELADYNEQFF.

The chain links TRBV5-1 to TRBJ2-7; TRBD1 agrees at 7 bases. This CDR3 is built from 16 residues. Per germline, CDR1 SGHRS and CDR2 YFSETQ. The junction had 9 bases not matched to a gene; V was cut back by 3 bases and J by 0 bases. The CDR3 region is CASSSGGQLSSYEQYF. The CDR3 DNA sequence: TGCGCCAGCAGCTCTGGGGGACAGCTAAGCTCCTACGAGCAGTACTTC.

This clone was counted once. The rearrangement joins TRBV6-5 to TRBJ2-7, with D perhaps matching TRBD1 (5 bases). The CDR3 is 14 amino acids. Germline assignment: CDR1 MNHEY and CDR2 SVGAGI. Trimming left V 6 bases short and J 3 bases short, with 15 bases between. In DNA, the CDR3 is TGTGCCAGCAGATTAAATTTACAGGACTACGAGCAGTACTTC. The encoded protein is CASRLNLQDYEQYF.